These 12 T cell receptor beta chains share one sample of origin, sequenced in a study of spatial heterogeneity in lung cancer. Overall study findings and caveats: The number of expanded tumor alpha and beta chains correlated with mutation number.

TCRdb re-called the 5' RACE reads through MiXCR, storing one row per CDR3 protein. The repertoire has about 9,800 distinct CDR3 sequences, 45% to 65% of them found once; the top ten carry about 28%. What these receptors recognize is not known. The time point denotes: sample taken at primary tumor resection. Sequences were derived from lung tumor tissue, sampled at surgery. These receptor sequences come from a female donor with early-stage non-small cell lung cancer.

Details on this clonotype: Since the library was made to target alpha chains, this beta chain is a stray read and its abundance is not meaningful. DNA for the CDR3: TGTGCCAGCAGCCAAGGTGAGGGACTAGAACACAATGAGCAGTTCTTC. This gives the protein CASSQGEGLEHNEQFF. The chain combines TRBV4-2 with TRBJ2-1; TRBD2 aligns across 8 bases. Looked up from germline, CDR1 is LGHNA and CDR2 is YNFKEQ. V lost 1 base to trimming and J lost 5 bases; unmatched junction nucleotides: 7. The CDR3 has 16 residues.

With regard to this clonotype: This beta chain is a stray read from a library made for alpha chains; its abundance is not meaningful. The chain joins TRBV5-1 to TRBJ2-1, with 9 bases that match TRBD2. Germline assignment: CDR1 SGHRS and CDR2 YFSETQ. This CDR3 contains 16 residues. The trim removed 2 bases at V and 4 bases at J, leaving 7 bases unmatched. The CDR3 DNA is TGCGCCAGCAGCTTTGGGCTAGCGGGACTATACAATGAGCAGTTCTTC. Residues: CASSFGLAGLYNEQFF.

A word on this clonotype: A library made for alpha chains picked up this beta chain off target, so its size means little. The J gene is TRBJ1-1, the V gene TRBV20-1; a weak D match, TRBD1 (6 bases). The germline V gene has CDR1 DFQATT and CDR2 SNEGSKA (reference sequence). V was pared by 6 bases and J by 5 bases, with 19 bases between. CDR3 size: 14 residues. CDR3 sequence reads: CSAPDGGRRTEAFF. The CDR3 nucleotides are TGCAGTGCCCCGGACGGGGGGCGTAGGACTGAAGCTTTCTTT.

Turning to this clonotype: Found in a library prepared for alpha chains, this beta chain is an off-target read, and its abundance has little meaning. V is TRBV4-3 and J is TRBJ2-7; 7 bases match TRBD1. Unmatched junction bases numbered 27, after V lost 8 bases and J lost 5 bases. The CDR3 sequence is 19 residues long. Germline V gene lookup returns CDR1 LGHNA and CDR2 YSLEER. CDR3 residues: CASEPESSNRPTGLDEQYF. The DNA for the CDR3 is TGCGCCAGCGAACCGGAATCAAGTAACCGGCCGACAGGGTTAGACGAGCAGTACTTC.

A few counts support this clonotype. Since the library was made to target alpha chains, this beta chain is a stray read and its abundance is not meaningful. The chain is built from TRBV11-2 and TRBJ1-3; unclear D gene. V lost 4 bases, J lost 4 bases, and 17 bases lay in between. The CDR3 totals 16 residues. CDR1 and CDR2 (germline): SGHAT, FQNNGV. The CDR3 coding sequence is TGTGCCAGCAGCTCGCAGACAAGGCTGAGGGGAAACACCATATATTTT. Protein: CASSSQTRLRGNTIYF.

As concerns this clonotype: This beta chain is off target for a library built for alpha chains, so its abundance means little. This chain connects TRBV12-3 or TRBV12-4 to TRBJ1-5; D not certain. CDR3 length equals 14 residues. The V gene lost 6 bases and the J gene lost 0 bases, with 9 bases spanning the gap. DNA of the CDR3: TGTGCCAGCAGGCCCGACATTAGCAATCAGCCCCAGCATTTT. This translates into CASRPDISNQPQHF.

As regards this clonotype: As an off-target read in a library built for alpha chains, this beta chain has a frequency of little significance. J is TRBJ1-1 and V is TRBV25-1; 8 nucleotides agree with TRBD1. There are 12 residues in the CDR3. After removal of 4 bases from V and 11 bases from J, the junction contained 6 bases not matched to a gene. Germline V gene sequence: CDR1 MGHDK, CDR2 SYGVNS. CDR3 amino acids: CASSGYRGWAFF. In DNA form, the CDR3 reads TGTGCCAGCAGTGGATACAGGGGGTGGGCTTTCTTT.

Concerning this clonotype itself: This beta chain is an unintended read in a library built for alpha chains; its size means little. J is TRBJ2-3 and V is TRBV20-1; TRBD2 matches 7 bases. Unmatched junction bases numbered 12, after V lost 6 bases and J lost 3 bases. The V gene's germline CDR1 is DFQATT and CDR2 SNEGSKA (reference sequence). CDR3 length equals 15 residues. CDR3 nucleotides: TGCAGTGCCCAGGGCCCCGGGGGGTTAACAGATACGCAGTATTTT. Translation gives CSAQGPGGLTDTQYF.

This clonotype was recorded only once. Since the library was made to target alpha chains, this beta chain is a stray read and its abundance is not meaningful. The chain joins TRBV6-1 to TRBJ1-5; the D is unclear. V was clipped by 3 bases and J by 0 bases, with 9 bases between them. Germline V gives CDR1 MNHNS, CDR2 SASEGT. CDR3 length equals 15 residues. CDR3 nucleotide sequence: TGTGCCAGCAGTGAGCTGCATCATAGCAATCAGCCCCAGCATTTT. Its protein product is CASSELHHSNQPQHF.

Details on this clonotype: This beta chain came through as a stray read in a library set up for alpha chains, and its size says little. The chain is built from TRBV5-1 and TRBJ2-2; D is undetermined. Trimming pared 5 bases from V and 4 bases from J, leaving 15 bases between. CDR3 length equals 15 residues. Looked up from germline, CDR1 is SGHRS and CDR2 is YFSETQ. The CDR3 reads CASSLNGGPTGELFF. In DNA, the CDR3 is TGCGCCAGCAGTCTGAATGGTGGCCCCACCGGGGAGCTGTTTTTT. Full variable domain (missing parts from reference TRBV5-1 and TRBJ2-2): KAGVTQTPRYLIKTRGQQVTLSCSPISGHRSVSWYQQTPGQGLQFLFEYFSETQRNKGNFPGRFSGRQFSNSRSEMNVSTLELGDSALYLCASSLNGGPTGELFFGEGSRLTVL.

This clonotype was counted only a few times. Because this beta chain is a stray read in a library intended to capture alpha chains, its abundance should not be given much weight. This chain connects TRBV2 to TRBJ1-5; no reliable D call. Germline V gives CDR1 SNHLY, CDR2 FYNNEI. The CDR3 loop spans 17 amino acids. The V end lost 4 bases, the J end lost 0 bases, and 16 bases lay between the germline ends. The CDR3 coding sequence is TGTGCCAGCAGTGCCCCGGTCAGCACGTATAGCAATCAGCCCCAGCATTTT. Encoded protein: CASSAPVSTYSNQPQHF.

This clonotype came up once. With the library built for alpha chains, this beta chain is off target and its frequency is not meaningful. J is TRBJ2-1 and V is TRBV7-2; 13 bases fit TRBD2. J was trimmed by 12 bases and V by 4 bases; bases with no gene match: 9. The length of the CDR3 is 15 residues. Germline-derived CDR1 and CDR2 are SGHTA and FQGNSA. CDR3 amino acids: CASSSGTSGVTVQFF. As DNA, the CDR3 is TGTGCCAGCAGCTCAGGGACTAGCGGGGTTACTGTGCAGTTCTTC.